The TCR beta chain under discussion was sequenced for a study of shared clonotypes between healthy human individuals. Study as a whole: The composition of the donors was two women and a few men aged 18 to 49. Study results and limitations: Across subsets, estimated richness was generally greater for naive than for memory populations.

V shed 3 bases and J shed 9 bases, with 9 bases lying between them. This CDR3 spans 12 amino acids. The germline V gene has CDR1 ENHRY and CDR2 SYGVKD. Note on this clone: Its antigen is not known.

For each subset, genomic DNA was distributed in equal portions over several immunoSEQ plates. Libraries were prepared by immunoSEQ multiplex PCR; TCRdb keeps only in-frame clonotypes and omits some of them. The sample contains 2 million to 2.5 million clones, around 95% of which appear only once. Sequenced material: naive CD4+ T cells sorted from blood. Subset: CD45RA+ positively selected. The V gene is TRBV10-3, the J gene TRBJ2-1; D unclear. This receptor was obtained from a man aged 18 to 30 in good health. The CDR3: CAISDSAPEQFF. DNA of the CDR3: TGTGCCATCAGTGATTCAGCGCCTGAGCAGTTCTTC.